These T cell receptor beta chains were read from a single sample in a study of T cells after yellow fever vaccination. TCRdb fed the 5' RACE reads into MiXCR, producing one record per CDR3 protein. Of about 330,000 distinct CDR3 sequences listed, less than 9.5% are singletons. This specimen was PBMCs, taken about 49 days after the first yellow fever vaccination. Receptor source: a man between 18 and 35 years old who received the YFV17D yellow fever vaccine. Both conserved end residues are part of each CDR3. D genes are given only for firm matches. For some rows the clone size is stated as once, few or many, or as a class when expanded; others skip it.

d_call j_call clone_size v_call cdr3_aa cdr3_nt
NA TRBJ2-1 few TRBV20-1 CSAIRTAPVF TGCAGTGCTATCCGGACCGCACCTGTCTTC
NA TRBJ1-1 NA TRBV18 CASSGNTEAFF TGTGCCAGCTCAGGGAACACTGAAGCTTTCTTT
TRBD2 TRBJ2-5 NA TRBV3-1 CASSPLESGGKETQYF TGTGCCAGCAGCCCCTTGGAGAGCGGGGGGAAAGAGACCCAGTACTTC
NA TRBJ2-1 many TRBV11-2 CASGYEQFF TGTGCCAGCGGCTATGAGCAGTTCTTC
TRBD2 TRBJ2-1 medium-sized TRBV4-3 CASSQETSGGYNEQFF TGCGCCAGCAGCCAAGAAACTAGCGGGGGGTACAATGAGCAGTTCTTC
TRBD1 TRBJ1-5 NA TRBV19 CASSTWTGRNQPQHF TGTGCCAGTAGTACCTGGACAGGGCGCAATCAGCCCCAGCATTTT
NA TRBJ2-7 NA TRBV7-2 CASSYGPNLVSYEQYF TGTGCCAGCAGCTATGGACCGAATTTGGTATCCTACGAGCAGTACTTC
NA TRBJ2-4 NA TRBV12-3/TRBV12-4 CASSFGGRNIQYF TGTGCCAGCAGTTTCGGGGGCAGGAACATTCAGTACTTC
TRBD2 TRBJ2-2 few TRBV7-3 CASSPVGGLAGGQGSGELFF TGTGCCAGCAGCCCGGTCGGAGGACTAGCGGGGGGGCAAGGTTCCGGGGAGCTGTTTTTT
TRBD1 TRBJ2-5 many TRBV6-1 CASRSTGTGGETQYF TGTGCCAGCAGGTCGACCGGGACAGGGGGAGAGACCCAGTACTTC
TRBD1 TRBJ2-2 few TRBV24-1 CATSDPRTGSSGELFF TGTGCCACCAGTGATCCCCGGACAGGGTCATCCGGGGAGCTGTTTTTT
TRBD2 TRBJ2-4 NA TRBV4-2 CASQDHGGEDIQYF TGTGCCAGCCAGGACCACGGGGGGGAAGACATTCAGTACTTC
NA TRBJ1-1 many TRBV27 CASSRVGGRGVNTEAFF TGTGCCAGCAGTCGTGTGGGGGGCCGGGGGGTGAACACTGAAGCTTTCTTT
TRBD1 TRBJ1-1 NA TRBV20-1 CSARGLDRGLIMNTEAFF TGCAGTGCTAGAGGGCTAGACAGGGGGCTTATCATGAACACTGAAGCTTTCTTT
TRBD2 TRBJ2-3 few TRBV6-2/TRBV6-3 CASSYPGTSGGAGSQYF TGTGCCAGCAGTTACCCCGGGACTAGCGGGGGGGCCGGGTCGCAGTATTTT
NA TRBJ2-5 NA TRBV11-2 CASSFPGLGETQYF TGTGCCAGCAGCTTCCCAGGGTTAGGGGAGACCCAGTACTTC
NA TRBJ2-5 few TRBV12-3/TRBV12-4 CASSLSVLGETQYF TGTGCCAGCAGTTTGAGTGTACTCGGGGAGACCCAGTACTTC
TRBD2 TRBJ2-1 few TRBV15 CATSRGGTTSPNEQFF TGTGCCACCAGCAGAGGAGGGACTACCTCTCCGAATGAGCAGTTCTTC
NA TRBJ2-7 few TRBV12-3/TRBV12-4 CASSFEGSLYEQYF TGTGCCAGCAGTTTCGAGGGGTCCCTCTACGAGCAGTACTTC
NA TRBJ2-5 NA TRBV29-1 CSVEEPSLQETQYF TGCAGCGTTGAAGAGCCATCGCTCCAAGAGACCCAGTACTTC
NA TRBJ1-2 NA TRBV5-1 CASSSDGYRGGYTF TGCGCCAGCAGCTCGGACGGATATCGTGGGGGCTACACCTTC
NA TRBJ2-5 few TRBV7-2 CASSLVQGRQETQYF TGTGCCAGCAGCTTAGTACAAGGGCGGCAAGAGACCCAGTACTTC
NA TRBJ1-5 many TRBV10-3 CAISERVNQPQHF TGTGCCATCAGTGAGCGGGTAAATCAGCCCCAGCATTTT
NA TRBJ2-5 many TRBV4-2 CASSQDPVGAPQETQYF TGTGCCAGCAGCCAAGACCCGGTGGGAGCGCCCCAAGAGACCCAGTACTTC